One sample yielded the 21 T cell receptor beta chains listed below, sequenced in a study of blood T cells in healthy people across ages. Next came a second PCR, run for roughly 6 to 11 cycles, which used a sample-barcoded 5' primer along with a J-beta primer mix. TCRdb recomputed calls from the 5' RACE reads with MiXCR, one row per CDR3 protein. The sample holds 1.5 million to 2 million distinct CDR3 sequences, around 36% seen once. The material sequenced was blood. These receptor sequences come from a woman between 25 and 40 years old in good health.

The chain uses TRBV2 and TRBJ2-5; TRBD2 matches 8 bases. From germline, CDR1 is SNHLY and CDR2 FYNNEI. V shed 6 bases, J shed 13 bases, and the junction held 10 bases outside the gene matches. The CDR3 is 12 residues long. The CDR3 is CASRELAEERYF. CDR3 coding DNA: TGTGCCAGCAGGGAACTAGCGGAGGAGCGGTACTTC.

This clonotype has only a few counts. V is TRBV20-1 and J is TRBJ2-1; maybe TRBD2 (5 bases). This CDR3 region has 11 residues. Trimming took off 3 bases at V and 9 bases at J, with 9 bases between the two ends. Germline CDR1 reads DFQATT; CDR2 reads SNEGSKA (reference sequence). CDR3 sequence reads: CSARTRGEQFF. The CDR3 nucleotides are TGCAGTGCTAGGACCCGGGGTGAGCAGTTCTTC.

The J gene is TRBJ2-3, the V gene TRBV2; D gene unclear. CDR1 and CDR2 from the germline V gene are SNHLY and FYNNEI. V lost 8 bases to trimming and J lost 6 bases, with 15 bases between them. The CDR3 runs 13 residues. The CDR3 DNA sequence: TGTGCCAGCCAGCGCGAAAAAGGGGATACGCAGTATTTT. Protein: CASQREKGDTQYF.

This chain joins TRBV14 and TRBJ2-1, with 7 bases aligning to TRBD1. V was clipped by 4 bases and J by 7 bases; unmatched bases: 7. The CDR3 is 14 residues long. From germline, CDR1 is SGHDN and CDR2 FVKESK. CDR3 loop: CASSLRQGPNEQFF. The DNA for the CDR3 is TGTGCCAGCAGCCTAAGACAGGGTCCAAATGAGCAGTTCTTC.

The rearrangement links TRBV9 to TRBJ2-3, with 9 bases lining up with TRBD2. After removal of 0 bases from V and 3 bases from J, the junction contained 2 bases not matched to a gene. This CDR3 spans 15 amino acids. Germline V gives CDR1 SGDLS, CDR2 YYNGEE. As DNA, the CDR3 is TGTGCCAGCAGCGTAGGAGCGGGGGGAACAGATACGCAGTATTTT. It yields the protein CASSVGAGGTDTQYF.

The chain links TRBV2 to TRBJ2-7; 11 bases are shared with TRBD2. The DNA matches TRBJ2-5 better at its end, which makes the J call doubtful. From germline, CDR1 is SNHLY and CDR2 FYNNEI. The CDR3 is 15 amino acids. Here the CDR3 DNA reads TGTGCCAGCAGTGAAGGAGCTAGCGGGGGGCAGACCCAGTACTTC. Its translation is CASSEGASGGQTQYF.

This chain connects TRBV6-1 to TRBJ1-2, with 11 bases that match TRBD1. V shed 3 bases, J shed 4 bases, and the junction held 4 bases outside the gene matches. The CDR3 totals 15 residues. Per germline, CDR1 MNHNS and CDR2 SASEGT. In DNA form, the CDR3 reads TGTGCCAGCAGTGAGAGGACAGGGGGCGTCTATGGCTACACCTTC. Translation: CASSERTGGVYGYTF.

About this clonotype itself: Mismatch with germline at one junction end may stem from a read error. The chain is built from TRBV5-1 and TRBJ2-3, with 8 bases identical to TRBD2. The CDR3 totals 16 residues. Germline V gives CDR1 SGHRS, CDR2 YFSETQ. The CDR3 is CASSWGPAGGADAQYF. The CDR3 nucleotides read TGCGCCAGCAGCTGGGGACCCGCGGGAGGTGCAGATGCGCAGTATTTT. Using reference TRBV5-1 and TRBJ2-3 for the parts outside the CDR3, the full variable domain is KAGVTQTPRYLIKTRGQQVTLSCSPISGHRSVSWYQQTPGQGLQFLFEYFSETQRNKGNFPGRFSGRQFSNSRSEMNVSTLELGDSALYLCASSWGPAGGADAQYFGPGTRLTVL.

The rearrangement uses TRBV6-1 and TRBJ2-1; either TRBD1 or TRBD2 may fit D (5 bases each). The CDR3 covers 13 residues. Germline V CDR1 and CDR2: MNHNS, SASEGT. V lost 5 bases and J lost 9, with 14 bases in between. CDR3 sequence reads: CASSKGPISEQFF. Here the CDR3 DNA reads TGTGCCAGCAGTAAGGGACCCATCAGTGAGCAGTTCTTC.

This clonotype was found many times. This chain connects TRBV6-5 to TRBJ2-5, with a tentative D call TRBD1 (5 bases). Germline CDR1 is MNHEY and CDR2 is SVGAGI. This CDR3 region has 13 residues. V gave up 6 bases and J gave up 11 bases, with 19 bases separating them. CDR3 in amino acids: CASSRDSYEWQYF. The CDR3 bases are TGTGCCAGCAGCCGCGACAGCTACGAGTGGCAGTACTTC.

This clonotype was counted between two and nine times. This chain connects TRBV20-1 to TRBJ2-1; 13 bases match TRBD2. CDR3 length: 18 residues. The V segment lost 0 bases and the J segment 3 bases; nucleotides outside the gene matches: 8. From germline, CDR1 is DFQATT and CDR2 SNEGSKA (reference sequence). The CDR3 region is CSARDPGGLAGLYNEQFF. For the CDR3, the DNA is TGCAGTGCTAGAGATCCGGGGGGACTAGCGGGACTCTACAATGAGCAGTTCTTC.

This rearrangement joins TRBV11-2 to TRBJ2-1, with 16 bases identical to TRBD2. The length of the CDR3 is 17 residues. CDR1 SGHAT and CDR2 FQNNGV come from the germline V gene. After removal of 4 bases from V and 4 bases from J, the junction contained 4 bases not matched to a gene. The CDR3 sequence: CASSSAGLAGGYNEQFF. The CDR3 DNA reads as TGTGCCAGCAGCTCCGCGGGACTAGCGGGGGGGTACAATGAGCAGTTCTTC.

This clonotype occurred a few times. This chain connects TRBV6-5 to TRBJ2-3, with 10 bases matching TRBD2. The CDR3 is 12 residues long. The V gene's germline CDR1 is MNHEY and CDR2 SVGAGI. The J segment lost 8 bases and the V segment lost 6 bases, leaving 2 bases of the junction unmatched. Written as DNA, the CDR3 is TGTGCCAGCAGCCGACTAGCGGGTACGCAGTATTTT. Translated: CASSRLAGTQYF.

This clonotype occurred a few times. The chain carries TRBV20-1 and TRBJ1-3; a weak D match, TRBD1 (6 bases). Germline V gives CDR1 DFQATT, CDR2 SNEGSKA (reference sequence). The CDR3 is 13 residues long. V lost 3 bases and J lost 5, with 11 bases in between. The DNA for the CDR3 is TGCAGTGCTAGTAAAGGGGGGCGAAACACCATATATTTT. Translated: CSASKGGRNTIYF.

This clonotype has only a few counts. This chain connects TRBV10-2 to TRBJ2-5; 7 bases line up with TRBD2. The end of the DNA is better explained by TRBJ2-7, so the J call may be wrong. Germline loops: CDR1 WSHSY, CDR2 SAAADI. The CDR3 is 16 residues long. This CDR3 reads CASSESFRGELDEQYF. As DNA, the CDR3 is TGCGCCAGCAGTGAGTCGTTCCGGGGGGAACTAGACGAGCAGTACTTC.

This clonotype was detected only once. This chain joins TRBV6-2 or TRBV6-3 and TRBJ1-5; perhaps TRBD1 as D (5 bases). CDR1 and CDR2 from the germline V gene are MNHEY and SVGEGT. The CDR3 has 17 residues. V lost 4 bases, J lost 2 bases, and 18 bases lay in between. The CDR3 nucleotides are TGTGCCAGCAGTTCGAACGTGCGGGGGGGACGCAATCAGCCCCAGCATTTT. Its translation: CASSSNVRGGRNQPQHF.

To note about this clonotype: The junction shows a germline mismatch at one end, possibly a read error. This chain uses TRBV20-1 with TRBJ2-6; a weak D match, TRBD1 (5 bases). The germline gives CDR1 DFQATT, CDR2 SNEGSKA (reference sequence). CDR3 length equals 15 residues. CDR3 nucleotide sequence: TGCAGTGCCCTCCAAGGGAACTCTGGGGCCAACGTCCGGACTTTC. Amino acids: CSALQGNSGANVRTF.

The chain uses TRBV7-9 and TRBJ1-3; 7 nucleotides match TRBD1. Germline CDR1 SEHNR, CDR2 FQNEAQ (reference sequence). The CDR3 consists of 19 residues. The ends lost 5 bases at V and 2 bases at J; junction bases unmatched: 18. Here the CDR3 reads CASSRRDSIFSRTGNTIYF. The CDR3 nucleotides are TGTGCCAGCAGCCGGCGGGACAGTATTTTTTCCCGTACTGGAAACACCATATATTTT. The variable domain in full, with the rest retrieved from reference TRBV7-9 and TRBJ1-3, is DTGVSQNPRHKITKRGQNVTFRCDPISEHNRLYWYRQTLGQGPEFLTYFQNEAQLEKSRLLSDRFSAERPKGSFSTLEIQRTEQGDSAMYLCASSRRDSIFSRTGNTIYFGEGSWLTVV.

The chain joins TRBV6-6 to TRBJ2-1, with D tentatively TRBD2 (6 bases). V was clipped by 7 bases and J by 4 bases, with 23 bases between them. Germline V lookup: CDR1 MNHNY, CDR2 SVGAGI (reference sequence). The CDR3 sequence is 17 residues long. The CDR3 region has the DNA TGTGCCAGCAAACATTCCTATGCCAGGGACTCTTACAATGAGCAGTTCTTC. It translates to CASKHSYARDSYNEQFF.

In its sample, this clonotype was seen a few times. The chain carries TRBV7-9 and TRBJ2-1; tentatively, D is TRBD2 (6 bases). Germline V gene sequence: CDR1 SEHNR, CDR2 FQNEAQ (reference sequence). This CDR3 is built from 14 residues. Trimming stripped 5 bases from V and 4 bases from J, with 12 bases between. The DNA of the CDR3 is TGTGCCAGCAGCCAATCGGCGGGGTACAATGAGCAGTTCTTC. Residues: CASSQSAGYNEQFF.

The chain employs TRBV9 and TRBJ2-1; D perhaps matches TRBD1 (7 bases). V gave up 4 bases and J gave up 4 bases, with 18 bases separating them. The CDR3 runs 16 residues. Germline CDR1 is SGDLS and CDR2 is YYNGEE. CDR3 bases: TGTGCCAGCAGCCCCAGGGGGGAGCTAGCGTACAATGAGCAGTTCTTC. It translates to CASSPRGELAYNEQFF.